The entry below describes one TCR beta chain. The ends were cut back, 3 bases at V and 7 bases at J, with 12 bases in the middle. Germline CDR1 and CDR2: SGHTA and FQGNSA. This CDR3 region has 13 residues. The assay was immunoSEQ multiplex PCR, and TCRdb's table has in-frame clones only and misses some. The table shows approximately 260,000 clones, with 75% to 90% occurring only once. The sample belongs to a study of blood T cell repertoires in COVID-19. At the level of the study: The analysed material was cDNA or gDNA that came from T cells, B-cell-depleted T cells, or PBMCs.

The TCR was taken from a middle-aged woman with acute or convalescent COVID-19. The genes are TRBV7-2 and TRBJ2-5; a possible D gene is TRBD1 (6 bases). The material sequenced was peripheral blood. The DNA for the CDR3 is TGTGCCAGCAGCTTTCAGGACAGAGGGACCCAGTACTTC. Protein: CASSFQDRGTQYF.